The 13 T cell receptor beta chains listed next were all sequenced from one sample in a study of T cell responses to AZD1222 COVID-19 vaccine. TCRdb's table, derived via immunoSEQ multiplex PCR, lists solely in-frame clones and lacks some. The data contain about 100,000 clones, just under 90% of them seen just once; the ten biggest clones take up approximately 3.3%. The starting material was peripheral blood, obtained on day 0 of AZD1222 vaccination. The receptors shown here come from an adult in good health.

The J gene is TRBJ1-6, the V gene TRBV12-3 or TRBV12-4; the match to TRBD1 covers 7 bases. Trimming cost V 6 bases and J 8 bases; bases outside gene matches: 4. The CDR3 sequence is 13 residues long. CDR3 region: CASSFDRDSPLHF. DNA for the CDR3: TGTGCCAGCAGCTTTGACAGGGATTCACCCCTCCACTTT.

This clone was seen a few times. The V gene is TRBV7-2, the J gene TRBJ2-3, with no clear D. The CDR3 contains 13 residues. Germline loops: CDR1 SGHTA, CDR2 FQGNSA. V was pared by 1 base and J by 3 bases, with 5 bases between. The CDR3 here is CASSLVGTDTQYF. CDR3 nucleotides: TGTGCCAGCAGCTTAGTTGGAACAGATACGCAGTATTTT.

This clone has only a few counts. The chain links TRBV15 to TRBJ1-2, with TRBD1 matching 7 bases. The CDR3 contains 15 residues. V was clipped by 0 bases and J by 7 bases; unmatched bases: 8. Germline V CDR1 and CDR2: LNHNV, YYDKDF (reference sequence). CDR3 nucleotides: TGTGCCACCAGCAGAGAGGGGACAGCCGATTTTGGCTACACCTTC. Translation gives CATSREGTADFGYTF.

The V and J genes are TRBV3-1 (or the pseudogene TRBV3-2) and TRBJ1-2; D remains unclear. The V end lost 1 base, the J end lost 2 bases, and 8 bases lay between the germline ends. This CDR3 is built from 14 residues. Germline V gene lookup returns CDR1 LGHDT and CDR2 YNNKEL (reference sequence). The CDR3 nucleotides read TGTGCCAGCAGCCAAGGAGGCCGGAACTATGGCTACACCTTC. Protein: CASSQGGRNYGYTF.

CDR3 nucleotide sequence: TGTGCCAGCAGCATACCGGGACTGCTATACAATGAGCAGTTCTTC. Translation: CASSIPGLLYNEQFF. This chain links TRBV7-2 with TRBJ2-1; tentative D call: TRBD2 (6 bases). Germline assignment: CDR1 SGHTA and CDR2 FQGNSA. V was cut by 5 bases and J by 4 bases, with 15 bases left in between. The CDR3 loop spans 15 amino acids.

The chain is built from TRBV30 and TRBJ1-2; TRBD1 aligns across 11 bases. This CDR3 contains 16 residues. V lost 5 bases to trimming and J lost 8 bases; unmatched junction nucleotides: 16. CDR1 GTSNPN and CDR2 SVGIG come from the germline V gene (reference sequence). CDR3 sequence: CAWGSRTGGPLRGYTF. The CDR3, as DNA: TGTGCCTGGGGTTCACGGACAGGGGGCCCTCTCCGGGGCTACACCTTC.

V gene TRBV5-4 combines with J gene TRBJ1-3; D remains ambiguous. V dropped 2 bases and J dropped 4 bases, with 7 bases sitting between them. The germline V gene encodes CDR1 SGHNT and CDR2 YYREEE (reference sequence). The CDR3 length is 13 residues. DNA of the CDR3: TGTGCCAGCAGCTTCGCCACGGGAAACACCATATATTTT. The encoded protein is CASSFATGNTIYF. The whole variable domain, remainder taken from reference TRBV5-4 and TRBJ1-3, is ETGVTQSPTHLIKTRGQQVTLRCSSQSGHNTVSWYQQALGQGPQFIFQYYREEENGRGNFPPRFSGLQFPNYSSELNVNALELDDSALYLCASSFATGNTIYFGEGSWLTVV.

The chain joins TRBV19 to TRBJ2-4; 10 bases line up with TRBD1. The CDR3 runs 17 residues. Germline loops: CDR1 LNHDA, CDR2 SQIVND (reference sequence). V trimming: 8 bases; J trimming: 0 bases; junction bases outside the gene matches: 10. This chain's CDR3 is CASSSGTGALAKNIQYF. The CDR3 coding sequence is TGTGCCAGTTCATCCGGGACAGGGGCTCTAGCCAAAAACATTCAGTACTTC.

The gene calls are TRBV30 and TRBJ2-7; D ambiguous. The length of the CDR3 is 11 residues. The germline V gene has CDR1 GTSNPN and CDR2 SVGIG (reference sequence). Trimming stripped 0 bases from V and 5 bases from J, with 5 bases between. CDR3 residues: CAWSVVDEQYF. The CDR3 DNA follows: TGTGCCTGGAGTGTGGTGGACGAGCAGTACTTC.

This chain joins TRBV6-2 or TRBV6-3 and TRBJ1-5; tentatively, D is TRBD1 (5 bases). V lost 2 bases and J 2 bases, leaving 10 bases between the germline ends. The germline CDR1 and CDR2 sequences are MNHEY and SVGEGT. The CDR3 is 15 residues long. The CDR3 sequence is CASSYIGRGNQPQHF. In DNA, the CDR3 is TGTGCCAGCAGTTACATTGGCAGGGGCAATCAGCCCCAGCATTTT.

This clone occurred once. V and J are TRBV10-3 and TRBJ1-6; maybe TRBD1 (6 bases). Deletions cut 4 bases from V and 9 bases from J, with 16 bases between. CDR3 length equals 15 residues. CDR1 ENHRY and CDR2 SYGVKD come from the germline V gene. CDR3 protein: CAISASGRGTSPLHF. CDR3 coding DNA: TGTGCCATCAGTGCTTCGGGCAGGGGAACTTCACCCCTCCACTTT.

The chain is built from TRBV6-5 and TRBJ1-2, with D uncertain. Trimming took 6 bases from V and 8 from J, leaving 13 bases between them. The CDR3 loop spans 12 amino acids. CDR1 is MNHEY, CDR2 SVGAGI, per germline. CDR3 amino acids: CASRARTGGYTF. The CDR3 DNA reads TGTGCCAGCAGAGCTCGGACGGGGGGCTACACCTTC.

The CDR3 nucleotides are TGTGCCAGCAGAACGGACAGGGGGAATAATTCACCCCTCCACTTT. Its translation: CASRTDRGNNSPLHF. The J gene is TRBJ1-6, the V gene TRBV6-4; 10 bases line up with TRBD1. The V and J ends lost 6 bases and 5 bases, in that order; junction bases with no gene match: 4. This CDR3 comprises 15 residues. Germline assignment: CDR1 MRHNA and CDR2 SNTAGT.